These 23 T cell receptor beta chains came from one sample sequenced in a study of cytomegalovirus exposure and HLA in healthy donors. Use of 60 Vbeta and 13 Jbeta primers characterized the PCR. Libraries were prepared by immunoSEQ multiplex PCR; TCRdb keeps only in-frame clonotypes and omits some of them. The sample yields some 130,000 clones, 70% seen once. The source material was PBMCs. These receptors all stem from a woman in her sixties in good health and CMV-seropositive.

The chain is built from TRBV6-1 and TRBJ1-2, with a tentative D call TRBD1 (6 bases). Trimming stripped 2 bases from V and 0 bases from J, with 16 bases between. The CDR3 has 17 amino acids. CDR1 and CDR2 (germline): MNHNS, SASEGT. Here the CDR3 DNA reads TGTGCCAGCAGTGAATACATACAGGGACCCCCTAACTATGGCTACACCTTC. Its protein is CASSEYIQGPPNYGYTF.

V is TRBV29-1 and J is TRBJ1-1; no definite D call. Trimming left V 3 bases short and J 1 base short, with 12 bases between. The CDR3 totals 14 residues. Per germline, CDR1 SQVTM and CDR2 ANQGSEA. CDR3 in DNA: TGCAGCGTTGATAGTAGTGTCGGGAACACTGAAGCTTTCTTT. Translated, it gives CSVDSSVGNTEAFF.

The chain links TRBV10-3 to TRBJ2-5, with TRBD2 identical over 14 bases. There are 17 residues in the CDR3. V lost 4 bases and J lost 5; bases outside the gene matches: 9. Germline CDR1 reads ENHRY; CDR2 reads SYGVKD. The CDR3 here is CAISGGLAGEGGETQYF. DNA of the CDR3: TGTGCCATCAGTGGGGGACTAGCGGGAGAAGGAGGGGAGACCCAGTACTTC.

This clone was counted a single time. The chain is built from TRBV6-5 and TRBJ1-2; tentatively, D is TRBD1 (5 bases). Trimming pared 2 bases from V and 4 bases from J, leaving 14 bases between. Looked up from germline, CDR1 is MNHEY and CDR2 is SVGAGI. The CDR3 consists of 15 residues. CDR3 bases: TGTGCCAGCAGTTACAGTAGCGGGGGGACCTATGGCTACACCTTC. This gives the protein CASSYSSGGTYGYTF.

CDR3 amino acids: CASSLGIAGGTYEQYF. The CDR3 DNA is TGTGCCAGCAGCTTAGGGATAGCGGGAGGGACCTACGAGCAGTACTTC. The genes are TRBV7-8 and TRBJ2-7; 11 bases align to TRBD2. V trimming: 1 base; J trimming: 2 bases; junction bases outside the gene matches: 4. The CDR3 runs to 16 residues. CDR1 is SGHVS, CDR2 FQNEAQ, per germline. Full variable domain (rest looked up from reference TRBV7-8 and TRBJ2-7): GAGVSQSPRYKVAKRGQDVALRCDPISGHVSLFWYQQALGQGPEFLTYFQNEAQLDKSGLPSDRFFAERPEGSVSTLKIQRTQQEDSAVYLCASSLGIAGGTYEQYFGPGTRLTVT.

The chain uses TRBV25-1 and TRBJ1-1; TRBD1 is a possible D gene (6 bases). Trimming took off 3 bases at V and 3 bases at J, with 14 bases between the two ends. The CDR3 contains 15 residues. Germline V lookup: CDR1 MGHDK, CDR2 SYGVNS. The CDR3 DNA follows: TGTGCCAGCAGTGACCCGGGACATTGGGACACTGAAGCTTTCTTT. Protein: CASSDPGHWDTEAFF.

The count of this clone is one. The chain links TRBV9 to TRBJ2-2, with 7 bases lining up with TRBD2. This CDR3 spans 13 amino acids. CDR1 SGDLS and CDR2 YYNGEE come from the germline V gene. V lost 5 bases and J lost 6; bases outside the gene matches: 4. This CDR3 reads CASRQRDSGELFF. The CDR3 nucleotides are TGTGCCAGCAGGCAGCGGGACTCCGGGGAGCTGTTTTTT.

The V and J genes are TRBV28 and TRBJ2-5; D ambiguous. The better agreement between TRBJ2-7 and the DNA end casts doubt on the J call. The CDR3 runs to 15 residues. The germline CDR1 and CDR2 sequences are MDHEN and SYDVKM. CDR3: CASSWAPTRSYEQYF. The CDR3 nucleotides are TGTGCCAGCAGTTGGGCTCCTACCCGCTCCTACGAGCAGTACTTC.

This chain joins TRBV5-1 and TRBJ2-7; perhaps TRBD1 as D (5 bases). Trimming removed 3 bases from V and 2 bases from J, with 9 bases in between. Germline-derived CDR1 and CDR2 are SGHRS and YFSETQ. The CDR3 has 13 amino acids. The CDR3 protein is CASSSMTAYEQYF. In DNA, the CDR3 is TGCGCCAGCAGCTCCATGACAGCCTACGAGCAGTACTTC. The variable domain in full, with the rest retrieved from reference TRBV5-1 and TRBJ2-7, is KAGVTQTPRYLIKTRGQQVTLSCSPISGHRSVSWYQQTPGQGLQFLFEYFSETQRNKGNFPGRFSGRQFSNSRSEMNVSTLELGDSALYLCASSSMTAYEQYFGPGTRLTVT.

Regarding this clone: One end of the junction fails to match germline, which may point to a read error. This chain connects TRBV7-7 to TRBJ2-5, with 7 bases aligning to TRBD2. The CDR3 consists of 16 residues. Germline CDR1 and CDR2: SSHAT and FNYEAQ (reference sequence). The CDR3 spells CASSFGRAGVSETQYF. In DNA, the CDR3 is TGTGCTAGCAGCTTCGGCCGGGCGGGAGTTTCGGAGACCCAGTACTTC.

The chain joins TRBV6-5 to TRBJ2-7, with 12 bases aligning to TRBD2. The CDR3 is 14 amino acids. The ends lost 6 bases at V and 3 bases at J; junction bases unmatched: 3. Germline V lookup: CDR1 MNHEY, CDR2 SVGAGI. The CDR3 DNA is TGTGCCAGCAGCCGGACTAGCGGGATCTACGAGCAGTACTTC. Its protein product is CASSRTSGIYEQYF.

The rearrangement joins TRBV6-1 to TRBJ1-5; TRBD1 aligns across 10 bases. The CDR3 contains 17 residues. CDR1 is MNHNS, CDR2 SASEGT, per germline. V trimming: 4 bases; J trimming: 3 bases; junction bases outside the gene matches: 9. The CDR3 DNA reads as TGTGCCAGCAGTGCAATATACGGGACAGGGGACAATCAGCCCCAGCATTTT. Translated, it gives CASSAIYGTGDNQPQHF.

The chain carries TRBV9 and TRBJ2-3, with 8 bases lining up with TRBD2. The trim removed 0 bases at V and 8 bases at J, leaving 2 bases unmatched. CDR3 size: 13 residues. Germline values: CDR1 SGDLS, CDR2 YYNGEE. The CDR3 sequence: CASSVGTSSTQYF. The CDR3 nucleotides are TGTGCCAGCAGCGTAGGGACTAGCTCTACGCAGTATTTT.

V gene TRBV5-1 combines with J gene TRBJ1-1; TRBD1 agrees at 10 bases. Germline CDR1 SGHRS, CDR2 YFSETQ. The CDR3 spans 15 residues. The J segment lost 11 bases and the V segment lost 2 bases, leaving 12 bases of the junction unmatched. CDR3 nucleotide sequence: TGCGCCAGCAGCTTAGGGGACAGGGGACCCGTAATGGCTTTCTTT. This codes for CASSLGDRGPVMAFF.

This clone was seen more than once but under ten times. The rearrangement uses TRBV2 and TRBJ1-2; TRBD1 agrees at 8 bases. The CDR3 is 13 residues long. After removal of 8 bases from V and 6 bases from J, the junction contained 8 bases not matched to a gene. Per germline, CDR1 SNHLY and CDR2 FYNNEI. The CDR3: CASSRGLGDGYTF. Here the CDR3 DNA reads TGTGCCAGCTCCAGGGGGCTAGGGGATGGCTACACCTTC.

The V call is TRBV29-1, the J call TRBJ2-2, with 11 positions matching TRBD1. CDR1 and CDR2 (germline): SQVTM, ANQGSEA. The length of the CDR3 is 14 residues. The V gene end was trimmed by 7 bases and the J gene end by 8 bases; junction bases not matched to a gene: 9. The CDR3 nucleotides read TGCAGCGGGGGACAGGGGGACGGTAAAGGGGAGCTGTTTTTT. Protein: CSGGQGDGKGELFF.

This chain connects TRBV9 to TRBJ1-5, with D tentatively TRBD1 (5 bases). Looked up from germline, CDR1 is SGDLS and CDR2 is YYNGEE. Trimming shortened V by 4 bases and J by 7 bases, and 18 bases separated the two germline ends. The CDR3 spans 15 residues. CDR3 bases: TGTGCCAGCAGCCCCACGGGACTGAGGGAGCAGCCCCAGCATTTT. Protein sequence: CASSPTGLREQPQHF. Based on the CDR3 plus reference TRBV9 and TRBJ1-5, the full variable domain is DSGVTQTPKHLITATGQRVTLRCSPRSGDLSVYWYQQSLDQGLQFLIQYYNGEERAKGNILERFSAQQFPDLHSELNLSSLELGDSALYFCASSPTGLREQPQHFGDGTRLSIL.

This clone appeared a few times. The V call is TRBV2, the J call TRBJ1-5, with D perhaps matching TRBD1 (5 bases). Between the trimmed V and J ends, which lost 4 bases and 5 bases, there was a span of 15 bases. Germline loops: CDR1 SNHLY, CDR2 FYNNEI. CDR3 length equals 15 residues. CDR3 DNA sequence: TGTGCCAGCAGTGGTCCGGGGGGGGGAGATCAGCCCCAGCATTTT. Its protein product is CASSGPGGGDQPQHF.

The chain is built from TRBV20-1 and TRBJ1-1; weak D call: TRBD1 (5 bases). CDR1 is DFQATT and CDR2 is SNEGSKA in the germline V gene (reference sequence). The length of the CDR3 is 11 residues. V dropped 3 bases and J dropped 7 bases, with 9 bases sitting between them. CDR3 protein: CSARGDSEAFF. The CDR3 nucleotides are TGCAGTGCTAGGGGTGACAGTGAAGCTTTCTTT.

In the case of this clone: The sample contains more than one DNA sequence encoding this CDR3. V is TRBV5-6 and J is TRBJ1-1; the match to TRBD1 covers 7 bases. The CDR3 totals 14 residues. The germline CDR1 and CDR2 sequences are SGHDT and YYEEEE. V dropped 2 bases and J dropped 3; count of bases not matched to a gene: 4. This CDR3 reads CASSFRDRDTEAFF. CDR3 DNA: TGTGCCAGCAGCTTCCGTGACAGGGACACTGAAGCTTTCTTT. Supplemented by reference TRBV5-6 and TRBJ1-1, the full variable domain reads DAGVTQSPTHLIKTRGQQVTLRCSPKSGHDTVSWYQQALGQGPQFIFQYYEEEERQRGNFPDRFSGHQFPNYSSELNVNALLLGDSALYLCASSFRDRDTEAFFGQGTRLTVV.

CDR3 nucleotide sequence: TGTGCCAGCAGTTACTCCGGGACTAGGGTCAACGAGCAGTACTTC. Protein product: CASSYSGTRVNEQYF. The chain uses TRBV6-6 and TRBJ2-7; 8 nucleotides match TRBD2. This CDR3 contains 15 residues. CDR1 is MNHNY, CDR2 SVGAGI, per germline (reference sequence). V lost 0 bases to trimming and J lost 5 bases; unmatched junction nucleotides: 6.

In the case of this clone: As the CDR3 is not closed by the conserved phenylalanine or tryptophan, this likely results from a read error. The chain joins TRBV11-1 to TRBJ1-1, with TRBD1 identical over 8 bases. Germline CDR1 and CDR2: SGHAT and FQDESV (reference sequence). V was pared by 2 bases and J by 0 bases, with 2 bases of the junction left unmatched. This CDR3 is 15 amino acids long. This chain's CDR3 is CASSLQGAMNTEAFL. The CDR3 DNA is TGTGCCAGCAGCTTACAGGGGGCGATGAACACTGAAGCTTTCCTT.

This clone has a single count. The CDR3 region is CASSPNRADTQYF. DNA of the CDR3: TGCGCCAGCAGCCCAAACCGGGCAGATACGCAGTATTTT. The chain links TRBV5-1 to TRBJ2-3; D not resolved. V was pared by 4 bases and J by 4 bases, with 10 bases between. CDR3 length: 13 amino acids. Germline assignment: CDR1 SGHRS and CDR2 YFSETQ.